The clone carrying this TCR beta chain was found a few times. Original analysis: The authors estimated nucleated cell counts from reference gene primer amplification. Assay: immunoSEQ multiplex PCR; the TCRdb copy retains only in-frame clones and omits some. V and J calls plus clone size are reproduced from that table; the DNA served to infer D and trimming. The repertoire includes approximately 140,000 clones, under 80% of them detected once, and around 13% sits in the top ten. This entry is derived from a study of blood T cell repertoires in COVID-19. Overall study: Researchers got acute and convalescent COVID-19 samples from the United States, Italy and Spain.

The CDR3 has 13 residues. Trimming stripped 6 bases from V and 10 bases from J, with 18 bases between. CDR1 is MDHEN, CDR2 SYDVKM, per germline. The rearrangement uses TRBV28 and TRBJ1-2, with D unresolved. This receptor was obtained from an elderly man with acute or convalescent COVID-19. Sequenced sample: peripheral blood. CDR3 region: CASRVETDGFYTF. The CDR3 DNA reads TGTGCCAGCAGGGTGGAGACTGACGGATTCTACACCTTC.